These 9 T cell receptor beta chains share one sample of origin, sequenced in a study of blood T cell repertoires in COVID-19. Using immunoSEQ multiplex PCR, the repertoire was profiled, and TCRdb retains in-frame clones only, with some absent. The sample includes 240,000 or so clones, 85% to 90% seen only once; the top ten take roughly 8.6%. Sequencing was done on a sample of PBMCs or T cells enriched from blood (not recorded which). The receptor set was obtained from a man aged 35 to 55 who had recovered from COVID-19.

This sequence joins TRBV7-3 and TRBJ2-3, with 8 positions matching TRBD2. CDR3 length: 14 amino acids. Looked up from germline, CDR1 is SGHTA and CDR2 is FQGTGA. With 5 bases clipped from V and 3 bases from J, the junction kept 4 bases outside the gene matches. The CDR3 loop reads CASSQGLETDTQYF. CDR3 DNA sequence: TGTGCCAGCAGCCAGGGACTAGAAACAGATACGCAGTATTTT.

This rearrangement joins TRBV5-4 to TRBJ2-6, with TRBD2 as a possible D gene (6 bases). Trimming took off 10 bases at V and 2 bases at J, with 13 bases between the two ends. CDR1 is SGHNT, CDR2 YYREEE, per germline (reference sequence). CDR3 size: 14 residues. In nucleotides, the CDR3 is TGTGCCTATGGGCGGAGGGCTGGGGCCAACGTCCTGACTTTC. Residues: CAYGRRAGANVLTF.

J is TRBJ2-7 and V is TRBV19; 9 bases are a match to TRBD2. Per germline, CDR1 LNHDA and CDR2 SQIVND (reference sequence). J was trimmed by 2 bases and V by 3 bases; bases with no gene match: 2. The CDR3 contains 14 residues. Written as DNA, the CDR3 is TGTGCCAGTAGTATGGCTAGCGGGACCTACGAGCAGTACTTC. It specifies CASSMASGTYEQYF.

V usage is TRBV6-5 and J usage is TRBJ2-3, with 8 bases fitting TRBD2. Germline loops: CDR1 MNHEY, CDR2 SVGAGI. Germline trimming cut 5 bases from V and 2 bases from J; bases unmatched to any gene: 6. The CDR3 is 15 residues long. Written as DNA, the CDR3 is TGTGCCAGCAGTCAAAGTAGCGGGGTCACAGATACGCAGTATTTT. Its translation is CASSQSSGVTDTQYF.

This CDR3 reads CASSPGGFGSSGNTIYF. CDR3 coding DNA: TGTGCCAGCAGCCCCGGGGGGTTCGGGTCGTCTGGAAACACCATATATTTT. The chain couples TRBV11-2 to TRBJ1-3; the D gene is possibly TRBD1 (5 bases). The CDR3 contains 17 residues. Looked up from germline, CDR1 is SGHAT and CDR2 is FQNNGV. Trimming took 5 bases from V and 1 from J, leaving 18 bases between them.

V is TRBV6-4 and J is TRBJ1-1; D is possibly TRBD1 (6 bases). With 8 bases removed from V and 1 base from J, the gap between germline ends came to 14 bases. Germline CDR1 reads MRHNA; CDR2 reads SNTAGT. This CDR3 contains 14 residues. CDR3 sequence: CASLRQEKNTEAFF. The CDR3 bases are TGTGCCAGCCTCAGACAGGAAAAGAACACTGAAGCTTTCTTT.

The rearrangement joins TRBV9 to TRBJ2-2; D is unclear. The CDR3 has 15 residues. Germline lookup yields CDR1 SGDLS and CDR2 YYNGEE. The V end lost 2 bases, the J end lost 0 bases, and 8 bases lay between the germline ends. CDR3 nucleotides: TGTGCCAGCAGCGTTGACTTCGCGAACACCGGGGAGCTGTTTTTT. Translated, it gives CASSVDFANTGELFF.

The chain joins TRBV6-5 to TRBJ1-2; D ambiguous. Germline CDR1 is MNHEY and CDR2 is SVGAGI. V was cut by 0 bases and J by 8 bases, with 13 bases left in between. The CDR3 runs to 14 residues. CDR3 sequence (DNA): TGTGCCAGCAGTTACTCAAGTGGGCCTTGGGGCTACACCTTC. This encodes CASSYSSGPWGYTF.

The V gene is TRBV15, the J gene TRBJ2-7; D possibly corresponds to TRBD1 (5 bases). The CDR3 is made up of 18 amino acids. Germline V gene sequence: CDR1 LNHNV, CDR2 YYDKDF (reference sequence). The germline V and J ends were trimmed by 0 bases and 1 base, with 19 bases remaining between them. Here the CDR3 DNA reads TGTGCCACCAGCAGAGATTCTAGGGGATTGGCCGCGTCCTACGAGCAGTACTTC. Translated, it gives CATSRDSRGLAASYEQYF.